This T cell receptor beta chain was observed in a study of T cell changes during pregnancy in multiple sclerosis. The CDR3 has 16 residues. V gave up 3 bases and J gave up 2 bases, with 11 bases separating them. The V gene's germline CDR1 is MNHEY and CDR2 SMNVEV (reference sequence). Measured with immunoSEQ multiplex PCR; TCRdb has only the in-frame clones, and not every one. The table lists tens of thousands of clones, about 90% of them singletons. This sequence was found in a female donor with multiple sclerosis, enrolled in a pregnancy study. The sequenced sample was CD4+ T cells from peripheral blood mononuclear cells, obtained in the first trimester of pregnancy. The V call is TRBV27, the J call TRBJ1-6; TRBD1 might be the D (6 bases). CDR3 sequence: CASSLSGATYNSPLHF. The CDR3 nucleotides are TGTGCCAGCAGTTTGTCAGGGGCAACCTATAATTCACCCCTCCACTTT.